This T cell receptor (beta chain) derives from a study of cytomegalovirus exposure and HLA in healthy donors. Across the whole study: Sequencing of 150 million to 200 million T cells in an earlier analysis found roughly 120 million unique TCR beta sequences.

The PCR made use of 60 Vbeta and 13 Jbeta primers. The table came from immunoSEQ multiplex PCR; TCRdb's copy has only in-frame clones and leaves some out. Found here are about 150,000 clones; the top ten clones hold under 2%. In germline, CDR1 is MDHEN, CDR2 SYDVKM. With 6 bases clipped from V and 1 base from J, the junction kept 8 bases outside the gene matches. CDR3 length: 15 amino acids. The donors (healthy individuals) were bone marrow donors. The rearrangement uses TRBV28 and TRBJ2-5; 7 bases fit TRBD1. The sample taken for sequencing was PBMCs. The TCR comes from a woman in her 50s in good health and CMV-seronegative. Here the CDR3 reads CASRIQGLGQETQYF. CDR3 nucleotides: TGTGCCAGCAGGATACAGGGGTTGGGCCAAGAGACCCAGTACTTC.